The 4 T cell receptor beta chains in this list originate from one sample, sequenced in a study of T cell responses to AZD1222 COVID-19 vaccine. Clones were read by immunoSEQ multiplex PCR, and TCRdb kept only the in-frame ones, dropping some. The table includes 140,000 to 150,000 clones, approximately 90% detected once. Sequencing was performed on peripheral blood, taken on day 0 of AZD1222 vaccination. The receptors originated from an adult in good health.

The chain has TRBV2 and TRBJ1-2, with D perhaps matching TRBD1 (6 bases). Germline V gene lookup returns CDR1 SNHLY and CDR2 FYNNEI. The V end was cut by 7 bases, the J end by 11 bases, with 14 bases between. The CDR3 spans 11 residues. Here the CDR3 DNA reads TGTGCCAGCACGGGGGCCGAGGTATACACCTTC. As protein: CASTGAEVYTF.

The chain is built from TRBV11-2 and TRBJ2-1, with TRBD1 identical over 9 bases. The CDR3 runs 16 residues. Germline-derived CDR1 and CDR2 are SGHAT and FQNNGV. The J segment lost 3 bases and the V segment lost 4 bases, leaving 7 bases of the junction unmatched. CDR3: CASSYTGGLLYNEQFF. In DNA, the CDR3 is TGTGCCAGCAGCTATACAGGGGGCTTACTCTACAATGAGCAGTTCTTC.

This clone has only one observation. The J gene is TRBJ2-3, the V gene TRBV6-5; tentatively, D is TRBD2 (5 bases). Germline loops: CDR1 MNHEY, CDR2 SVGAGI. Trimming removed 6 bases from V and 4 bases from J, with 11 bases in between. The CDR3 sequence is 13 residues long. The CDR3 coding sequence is TGTGCCAGCAGCCCCGGACTCTCAGATACGCAGTATTTT. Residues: CASSPGLSDTQYF.

The CDR3 nucleotides read TGTGCCAGCAGCGTAGTTAACGGGGAGCTGTTTTTT. Protein: CASSVVNGELFF. This chain connects TRBV9 to TRBJ2-2; no definite D call. CDR1 and CDR2 from the germline V gene are SGDLS and YYNGEE. The CDR3 has 12 residues. V lost 0 bases to trimming and J lost 7 bases, with 4 bases between them.